These 10 T cell receptor beta chains originate from one sample sequenced in a study of cytomegalovirus exposure and HLA in healthy donors. The PCR employed 60 Vbeta primers together with 13 Jbeta primers. Generated by immunoSEQ multiplex PCR, the TCRdb table keeps only in-frame clones and is missing some. The table has about 150,000 clones, over 75% seen once; the top ten hold around 5.6%. The source material was PBMCs. Receptor source: a middle-aged woman in good health and CMV-seropositive.

This sequence joins TRBV7-2 and TRBJ2-5; D is undetermined. Trimming pared 2 bases from V and 5 bases from J, leaving 9 bases between. CDR1 and CDR2 from the germline V gene are SGHTA and FQGNSA. The CDR3 has 13 residues. The CDR3 here is CASSLNLLETQYF. CDR3 DNA: TGTGCCAGCAGCTTAAACCTATTGGAGACCCAGTACTTC.

The chain has TRBV10-1 and TRBJ2-3, with a weak D call TRBD2 (6 bases). The CDR3 contains 16 residues. Germline V gene sequence: CDR1 WNHNN, CDR2 SYGVQD (reference sequence). The V end was cut by 0 bases, the J end by 0 bases, with 10 bases between. The CDR3 loop is CASSESEGLSTDTQYF. The DNA for the CDR3 is TGCGCCAGCAGTGAGTCGGAGGGTTTGAGCACAGATACGCAGTATTTT.

The chain employs TRBV28 and TRBJ2-2, with unresolved D. This CDR3 comprises 13 residues. Germline-derived CDR1 and CDR2 are MDHEN and SYDVKM. V lost 5 bases and J lost 8, with 12 bases in between. CDR3 protein: CASSRLVPGELFF. As DNA, the CDR3 is TGTGCCAGCAGTCGTCTCGTTCCGGGGGAGCTGTTTTTT.

The chain links TRBV7-9 to TRBJ2-7, with D possibly matching TRBD1 (5 bases). Germline CDR1 reads SEHNR; CDR2 reads FQNEAQ (reference sequence). CDR3 length equals 14 residues. V was pared by 3 bases and J by 2 bases, with 11 bases between. The CDR3 nucleotides are TGTGCCAGCAGCTTTGTCGACAGAGCCTACGAGCAGTACTTC. Residues: CASSFVDRAYEQYF.

This sequence joins TRBV28 and TRBJ1-2; 12 bases agree with TRBD1. CDR3 length: 17 amino acids. CDR1 is MDHEN, CDR2 SYDVKM, per germline. The junction had 10 bases not matched to a gene; V was cut back by 4 bases and J by 4 bases. CDR3 in DNA: TGTGCCAGCAGTTCCCCCCCCGGGGGACAGGGGGCCTATGGCTACACCTTC. Its protein is CASSSPPGGQGAYGYTF.

The chain couples TRBV18 to TRBJ2-2; D uncertain. Germline CDR1 reads KGHSH; CDR2 reads LQKENI. Trimming took off 6 bases at V and 4 bases at J, with 21 bases between the two ends. The CDR3 extends over 17 amino acids. The CDR3 loop reads CASSPSASLTFTGELFF. In DNA, the CDR3 is TGTGCCAGCTCCCCAAGCGCGTCCCTTACATTCACCGGGGAGCTGTTTTTT.

This clone was recorded a few times. This chain uses TRBV19 with TRBJ1-1; 12 positions agree with TRBD1. The CDR3 extends over 15 amino acids. V was clipped by 8 bases and J by 4 bases; unmatched bases: 8. CDR1 is LNHDA and CDR2 is SQIVND in the germline V gene (reference sequence). The CDR3 protein is CASWDRGRWGTEAFF. The CDR3 DNA follows: TGTGCCAGTTGGGACAGGGGGCGATGGGGCACTGAAGCTTTCTTT.

The chain joins TRBV12-5 to TRBJ1-1, with TRBD1 as a possible D gene (6 bases). Germline V gene data show CDR1 as LGHNT and CDR2 as FRNRAP. The CDR3 has 16 amino acids. Trimming shortened V by 2 bases and J by 4 bases, and 17 bases separated the two germline ends. In DNA, the CDR3 is TGTGCTAGTGGTTTGAACCGACAGGTTGGAGTCACTGAAGCTTTCTTT. The encoded protein is CASGLNRQVGVTEAFF.

The chain combines TRBV25-1 with TRBJ2-7, with 8 bases that match TRBD1. Germline V gives CDR1 MGHDK, CDR2 SYGVNS. V shed 4 bases and J 5 bases; nucleotides not matched to a gene: 19. The CDR3 runs to 18 residues. Here the CDR3 reads CASSAPLLDRDFPNEQYF. In nucleotides, the CDR3 is TGTGCCAGCAGTGCCCCCCTTCTGGACAGGGACTTTCCAAACGAGCAGTACTTC.

V gene TRBV28 combines with J gene TRBJ1-3, with 8 bases aligning to TRBD1. This CDR3 has 16 residues. Germline lookup yields CDR1 MDHEN and CDR2 SYDVKM. V lost 1 base and J lost 4; bases outside the gene matches: 6. The CDR3 DNA is TGTGCCAGCAGTTTATCAGGGGGCGCGGGGGGAAACACCATATATTTT. Its protein product is CASSLSGGAGGNTIYF. Variable domain in full (rest from reference TRBV28 and TRBJ1-3): DVKVTQSSRYLVKRTGEKVFLECVQDMDHENMFWYRQDPGLGLRLIYFSYDVKMKEKGDIPEGYSVSREKKERFSLILESASTNQTSMYLCASSLSGGAGGNTIYFGEGSWLTVV.